The T cell receptor beta chain described here comes from a study of shared clonotypes between healthy human individuals. About the research overall: The donors, two women and three men, were aged 18 to 49.

A word on this clone: The target antigen is unknown.

Findings and caveats of the study: Naive subsets generally had larger estimated richness than memory subsets. In contrast to clonotypes shared by all four donors, non-shared clonotypes had lower generation probabilities. Four donors had around 5.2% of their naive CD4 clonotypes in common.

Only in-frame clones appear in the TCRdb table, and some are missing; sequencing was by immunoSEQ multiplex PCR. This table holds 550,000 to 650,000 clones, approximately 96% found once. With 5 bases removed from V and 2 bases from J, the gap between germline ends came to 12 bases. The CDR3 covers 14 residues. CDR1 and CDR2 (germline): MGHRA, YSYEKL. Naivety among CD8 cells was defined by CD45RO negativity and positive CCR7 selection, thereby excluding terminally differentiated effector memory CD45RA+ cells. This TCR was recovered from a woman in her twenties or thirties in good health. J is TRBJ2-5 and V is TRBV4-1, with D possibly being TRBD2 (5 bases). Source material: naive CD8+ T cells sorted from blood. The CDR3 is CASSDGRTQETQYF. CDR3 nucleotide sequence: TGCGCCAGCAGCGACGGACGGACTCAAGAGACCCAGTACTTC.